This T cell receptor beta chain was sequenced for a study of CD8+CD57+ T cells in acquired aplastic anemia. The overall study: Sorted CD4+ and CD8+ cells yielded DNA averaging around 3.2 ug.

Study results and limitations: Controls did not differ significantly from patients in CD8+ Simpson's diversity.

Patients chosen for sequencing had CD8+CD57+ cells that had expanded, as shown by flow cytometry. The patients, all of them, had severe acquired aplastic anemia. Receipt of therapy had not occurred in any patient by the time of blood sampling. In its sample, this clonotype was seen many times. Its antigen is not known. Genomic DNA served as template for TCR beta VDJ and CDR3 profiling. TCRdb called the reads again in MiXCR, with one record for every CDR3 protein. The sample shows 150,000 or so distinct CDR3 sequences, about 48% of them seen only once. The sequenced material came from sorted CD4+, CD8+, or CD8+CD57+ T cells (not recorded which) from PBMCs. The TCR originated in a human donor with aplastic anemia.

The CDR3 loop is CSVTGDSSYEQYF. For the CDR3, the DNA is TGCAGCGTTACAGGGGATAGCTCCTACGAGCAGTACTTC. This chain connects TRBV29-1 to TRBJ2-7; 7 nucleotides agree with TRBD1. J gave up 0 bases and V 5 bases, and 4 bases lay outside the gene matches. The CDR3 loop spans 13 amino acids. CDR1 is SQVTM, CDR2 ANQGSEA, per germline.